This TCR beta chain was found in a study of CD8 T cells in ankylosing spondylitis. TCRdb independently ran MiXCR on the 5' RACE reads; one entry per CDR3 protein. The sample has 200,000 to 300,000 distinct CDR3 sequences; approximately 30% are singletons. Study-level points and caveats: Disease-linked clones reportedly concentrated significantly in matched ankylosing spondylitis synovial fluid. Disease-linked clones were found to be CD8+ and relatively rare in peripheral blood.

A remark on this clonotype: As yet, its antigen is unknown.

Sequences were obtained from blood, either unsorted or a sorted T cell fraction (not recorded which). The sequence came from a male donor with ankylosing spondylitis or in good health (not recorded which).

The CDR3 loop is CASSFDTEAFF. DNA of the CDR3: TGTGCCAGCAGTTTCGACACTGAAGCTTTCTTT. V is TRBV28 and J is TRBJ1-1; D not certain. Germline CDR1 is MDHEN and CDR2 is SYDVKM. V lost 3 bases and J lost 3, with 2 bases in between. The CDR3 is 11 residues long.